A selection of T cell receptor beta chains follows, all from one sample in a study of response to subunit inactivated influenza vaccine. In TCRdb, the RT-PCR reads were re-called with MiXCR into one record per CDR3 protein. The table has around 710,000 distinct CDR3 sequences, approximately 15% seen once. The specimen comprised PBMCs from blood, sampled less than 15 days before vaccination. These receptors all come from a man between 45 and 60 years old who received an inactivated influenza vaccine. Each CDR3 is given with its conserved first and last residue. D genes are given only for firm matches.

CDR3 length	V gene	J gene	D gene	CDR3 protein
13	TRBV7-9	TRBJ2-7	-	CASTATTVDEQYF
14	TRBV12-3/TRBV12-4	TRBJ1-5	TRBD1	CASRPGTGGQPQHF
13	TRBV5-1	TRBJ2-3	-	CASSTSSTDTQYF
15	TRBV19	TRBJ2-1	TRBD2	CASSPPGLGGNEQFF
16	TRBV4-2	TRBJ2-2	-	CASSHLQGRGTGELFF
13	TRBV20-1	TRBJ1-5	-	CSSGQGYNQPQHF
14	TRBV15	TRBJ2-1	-	CATSRAPWEDEQFF
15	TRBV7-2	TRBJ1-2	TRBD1	CASSLGTGRGGGYTF
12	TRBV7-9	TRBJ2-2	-	CASSSEGGELFF
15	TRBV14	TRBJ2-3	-	CASSRLVTSTDTQYF
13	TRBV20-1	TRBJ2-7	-	CSARLPANYEQYF